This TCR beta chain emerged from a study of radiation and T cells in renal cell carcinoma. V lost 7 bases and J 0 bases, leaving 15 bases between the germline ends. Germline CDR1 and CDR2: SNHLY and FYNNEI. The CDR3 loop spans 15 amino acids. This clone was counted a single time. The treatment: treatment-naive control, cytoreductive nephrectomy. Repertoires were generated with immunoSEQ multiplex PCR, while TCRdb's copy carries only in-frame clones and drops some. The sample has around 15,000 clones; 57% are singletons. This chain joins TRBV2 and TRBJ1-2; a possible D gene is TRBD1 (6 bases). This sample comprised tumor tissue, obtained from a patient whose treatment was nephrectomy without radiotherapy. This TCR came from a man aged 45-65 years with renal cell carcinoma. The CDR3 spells CASTLGGSTNYGYTF. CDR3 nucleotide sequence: TGTGCCAGCACGCTCGGGGGCAGTACTAACTATGGCTACACCTTC.